This T cell receptor (beta chain) was recovered during a study of T cell repertoires in cytomegalovirus infection. As for this clonotype: Its antigen is not identified.

TCRdb reprocessed the reads with MiXCR, giving one entry per CDR3 protein. The sample lists approximately 300,000 distinct CDR3 sequences, around a quarter occurring once. Overall study findings and caveats: Dominant in the ex vivo response were TCR beta clonotypes restricted by HLA-C and specific for CMV. Using cumulative public TCR beta family frequency, the authors identified those who carried CMV together with the relevant HLA.

The ends lost 6 bases at V and 5 bases at J; junction bases unmatched: 7. The CDR3 has 14 residues. Per the germline V gene, CDR1 is MNHNY and CDR2 is SVGAGI (reference sequence). This clonotype was obtained from a human donor in good health (CMV status not recorded). Some clones in this sample may be carry-over from other donors' samples. The V call is TRBV6-6, the J call TRBJ1-1, with TRBD1 matching 9 bases. Sequenced here: cultured PBMCs, sampled from culture after CMV antigen stimulation. The CDR3 sequence: CASRGGQGKTEAFF. The CDR3 region has the DNA TGTGCCAGCAGGGGGGGACAGGGAAAAACTGAAGCTTTCTTT.